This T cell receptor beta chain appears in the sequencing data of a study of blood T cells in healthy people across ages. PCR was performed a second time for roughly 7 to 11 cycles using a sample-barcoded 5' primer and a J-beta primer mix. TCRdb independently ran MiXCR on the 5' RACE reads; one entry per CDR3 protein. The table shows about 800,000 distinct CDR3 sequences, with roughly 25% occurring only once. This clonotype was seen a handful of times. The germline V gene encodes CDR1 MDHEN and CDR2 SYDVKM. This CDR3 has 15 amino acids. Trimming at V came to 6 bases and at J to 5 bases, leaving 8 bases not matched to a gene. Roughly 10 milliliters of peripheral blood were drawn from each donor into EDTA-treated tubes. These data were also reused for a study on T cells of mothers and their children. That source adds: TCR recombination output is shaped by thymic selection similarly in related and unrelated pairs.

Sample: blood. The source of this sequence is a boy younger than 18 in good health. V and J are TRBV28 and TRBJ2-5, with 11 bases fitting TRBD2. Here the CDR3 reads CASRIAGGKKETQYF. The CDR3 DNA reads TGTGCCAGCAGGATAGCGGGAGGGAAAAAGGAGACCCAGTACTTC.